Shown below are 21 T cell receptor beta chains from a single sample sequenced in a study of T cell responses to AZD1222 COVID-19 vaccine. Sequenced by immunoSEQ multiplex PCR; TCRdb stores in-frame clones only, minus some. Seen here are 100,000 to 150,000 clones, roughly 91% observed once, and the top ten hold around 10%. The starting material was peripheral blood, obtained on day 0 of MenACWY control vaccination. The receptors derive from an adult in good health.

This clone was seen once. CDR3 bases: TGTGCCACCAGCAGCCTTCCCGACAGGGGAAGATATGGCTACACCTTC. Amino acid sequence: CATSSLPDRGRYGYTF. V is TRBV15 and J is TRBJ1-2; 8 nucleotides match TRBD1. V shed 3 bases and J 5 bases; nucleotides not matched to a gene: 11. CDR1 is LNHNV, CDR2 YYDKDF, per germline (reference sequence). The CDR3 length is 16 residues.

V is TRBV3-1 (or the pseudogene TRBV3-2) and J is TRBJ2-2, with TRBD2 as a possible D gene (6 bases). The CDR3 has 16 amino acids. The V and J ends lost 4 bases and 1 base respectively, with 13 bases between them. Germline CDR1 reads LGHDT; CDR2 reads YNNKEL (reference sequence). CDR3 DNA: TGTGCCAGCAGCCCCGGCGGGGAATTGAACACCGGGGAGCTGTTTTTT. It encodes CASSPGGELNTGELFF.

This chain links TRBV5-1 with TRBJ2-3; D is unclear. The germline V gene has CDR1 SGHRS and CDR2 YFSETQ. Deletions cut 0 bases from V and 5 bases from J, with 13 bases between. The CDR3 runs to 15 residues. DNA for the CDR3: TGCGCCAGCAGCTTGGAACGACCTGGTTTAGATACGCAGTATTTT. Translation: CASSLERPGLDTQYF.

The chain employs TRBV19 and TRBJ1-4; a possible D gene is TRBD1 (5 bases). Germline CDR1 is LNHDA and CDR2 is SQIVND (reference sequence). The CDR3 covers 15 residues. V was shortened by 4 bases and J by 7 bases, with 16 bases between the two germline ends. The CDR3 is CASSTVDRRGEKLFF. The CDR3 nucleotides are TGTGCCAGTAGTACCGTAGACCGAAGGGGTGAAAAACTGTTTTTT. The complete variable domain, with remaining parts taken from reference TRBV19 and TRBJ1-4, reads DGGITQSPKYLFRKEGQNVTLSCEQNLNHDAMYWYRQDPGQGLRLIYYSQIVNDFQKGDIAEGYSVSREKKESFPLTVTSAQKNPTAFYLCASSTVDRRGEKLFFGSGTQLSVL.

This sequence joins TRBV10-3 and TRBJ2-7; D uncertain. V was trimmed by 4 bases and J by 6 bases, leaving 10 bases between them. This CDR3 has 12 residues. Germline CDR1 is ENHRY and CDR2 is SYGVKD. CDR3 sequence reads: CAISAPGPEQYF. DNA of the CDR3: TGTGCCATCAGTGCCCCGGGTCCCGAGCAGTACTTC.

J is TRBJ2-7 and V is TRBV3-1 (or the pseudogene TRBV3-2); 8 bases map to TRBD2. CDR1 LGHDT and CDR2 YNNKEL come from the germline V gene (reference sequence). CDR3 size: 14 residues. J was trimmed by 6 bases and V by 4 bases; bases with no gene match: 8. CDR3 DNA sequence: TGTGCCAGCAGCCTAACGGGACTAGATGGCGAGCAGTACTTC. This translates into CASSLTGLDGEQYF.

This sequence joins TRBV5-1 and TRBJ2-1; 10 bases are a match to TRBD2. After removal of 2 bases from V and 6 bases from J, the junction contained 8 bases not matched to a gene. Germline CDR1 is SGHRS and CDR2 is YFSETQ. The CDR3 loop spans 16 amino acids. The CDR3: CASSFLAGEGGNEQFF. In nucleotides, the CDR3 is TGCGCCAGCAGCTTCCTAGCGGGAGAGGGAGGCAATGAGCAGTTCTTC. Full variable domain (missing parts from reference TRBV5-1 and TRBJ2-1): KAGVTQTPRYLIKTRGQQVTLSCSPISGHRSVSWYQQTPGQGLQFLFEYFSETQRNKGNFPGRFSGRQFSNSRSEMNVSTLELGDSALYLCASSFLAGEGGNEQFFGPGTRLTVL.

Notes on this clone: One junction end does not reproduce the germline sequence, and a read error may be involved. As DNA, the CDR3 is TGTGCCAGCACCATGCTGGACAGTAGTACCGGAGAGCTGTTTTTT. Translated, it gives CASTMLDSSTGELFF. The rearrangement links TRBV9 to TRBJ2-2; weak D call: TRBD1 (6 bases). The CDR3 is made up of 15 amino acids. Germline V gene data show CDR1 as SGDLS and CDR2 as YYNGEE.

A few counts support this clone. The chain has TRBV11-2 and TRBJ2-7; tentative D call: TRBD2 (6 bases). Germline V gene lookup returns CDR1 SGHAT and CDR2 FQNNGV. Between the trimmed V and J ends, which lost 5 bases and 5 bases, there was a span of 16 bases. The CDR3 is made up of 14 amino acids. The CDR3 here is CASSVQPGLHEQYF. The CDR3 DNA sequence: TGTGCCAGCAGCGTCCAACCGGGACTGCACGAGCAGTACTTC.

The CDR3 DNA is TGTGCCAGCAGCGTAGTTAGCGGGAGTGGAGGAGTAGAGACCCAGTACTTC. As protein: CASSVVSGSGGVETQYF. The chain joins TRBV9 to TRBJ2-5; 9 bases fit TRBD2. In germline, CDR1 is SGDLS, CDR2 YYNGEE. CDR3 length: 17 residues. Trimming cost V 0 bases and J 4 bases; bases outside gene matches: 10. Variable domain in full (rest from reference TRBV9 and TRBJ2-5): DSGVTQTPKHLITATGQRVTLRCSPRSGDLSVYWYQQSLDQGLQFLIQYYNGEERAKGNILERFSAQQFPDLHSELNLSSLELGDSALYFCASSVVSGSGGVETQYFGPGTRLLVL.

This chain links TRBV7-9 with TRBJ1-4; 8 nucleotides match TRBD1. Germline values: CDR1 SEHNR, CDR2 FQNEAQ (reference sequence). The CDR3 length is 14 residues. The J segment lost 5 bases and the V segment lost 5 bases, leaving 4 bases of the junction unmatched. DNA for the CDR3: TGTGCCAGCAGCCTCAGGGGGCGGAATGAAAAACTGTTTTTT. Amino acid sequence: CASSLRGRNEKLFF.

V usage is TRBV15 and J usage is TRBJ2-5; 7 nucleotides align to TRBD1. Germline values: CDR1 LNHNV, CDR2 YYDKDF (reference sequence). The junction had 8 bases not matched to a gene; V was cut back by 2 bases and J by 2 bases. CDR3 length: 16 amino acids. The CDR3 reads CATSRQGQLKQETQYF. CDR3 DNA: TGTGCCACCAGCAGACAGGGACAGCTGAAACAAGAGACCCAGTACTTC.

The chain employs TRBV7-9 and TRBJ2-2; unclear D gene. Trimming shortened V by 5 bases and J by 5 bases, and 15 bases separated the two germline ends. Germline V gives CDR1 SEHNR, CDR2 FQNEAQ (reference sequence). The CDR3 runs 15 residues. CDR3 protein: CASSLTGLTTGELFF. The CDR3 DNA is TGTGCCAGCAGCCTGACCGGTTTGACAACCGGGGAGCTGTTTTTT.

The rearrangement uses TRBV19 and TRBJ1-5; D ambiguous. Germline values: CDR1 LNHDA, CDR2 SQIVND (reference sequence). The CDR3 totals 14 residues. V dropped 5 bases and J dropped 0 bases, with 8 bases sitting between them. CDR3 residues: CASSSWGSNQPQHF. The CDR3, as DNA: TGTGCCAGTAGTTCCTGGGGTAGCAATCAGCCCCAGCATTTT.

The gene calls are TRBV29-1 and TRBJ1-2; D gene uncertain. Germline CDR1 reads SQVTM; CDR2 reads ANQGSEA. V was pared by 2 bases and J by 6 bases, with 19 bases between. This CDR3 contains 15 residues. CDR3 residues: CSVERIRTRTNGYTF. Written as DNA, the CDR3 is TGCAGCGTTGAAAGAATTAGGACCCGGACCAATGGCTACACCTTC. The variable domain in full, with the rest retrieved from reference TRBV29-1 and TRBJ1-2, is SAVISQKPSRDICQRGTSLTIQCQVDSQVTMMFWYRQQPGQSLTLIATANQGSEATYESGFVIDKFPISRPNLTFSTLTVSNMSPEDSSIYLCSVERIRTRTNGYTFGSGTRLTVV.

The V call is TRBV29-1, the J call TRBJ1-3; D remains ambiguous. This CDR3 spans 14 amino acids. The V end lost 3 bases, the J end lost 0 bases, and 9 bases lay between the germline ends. The germline gives CDR1 SQVTM, CDR2 ANQGSEA. The CDR3 bases are TGCAGCGTTGAGTACGGTCTCTCTGGAAACACCATATATTTT. Translated, it gives CSVEYGLSGNTIYF.

The rearrangement joins TRBV7-6 to TRBJ2-1; 11 bases map to TRBD2. The CDR3 has 16 amino acids. Germline V lookup: CDR1 SGHVS, CDR2 FNYEAQ. Germline trimming cut 7 bases from V and 7 bases from J; bases unmatched to any gene: 12. The CDR3 region is CASTLVAGGPGNEQFF. Written as DNA, the CDR3 is TGTGCCAGCACCCTGGTAGCGGGAGGGCCTGGGAATGAGCAGTTCTTC.

The chain couples TRBV10-3 to TRBJ1-3, with a possible D match to TRBD1 (5 bases). This CDR3 contains 12 residues. Germline CDR1 reads ENHRY; CDR2 reads SYGVKD. Trimming left V 9 bases short and J 4 bases short, with 10 bases between. CDR3 sequence reads: CAIVTAGNTIYF. Written as DNA, the CDR3 is TGTGCCATAGTGACAGCGGGAAACACCATATATTTT.

The rearrangement joins TRBV7-9 to TRBJ2-7; 8 bases agree with TRBD1. The germline CDR1 and CDR2 sequences are SEHNR and FQNEAQ (reference sequence). The CDR3 is 14 residues long. J gave up 5 bases and V 5 bases, and 8 bases lay outside the gene matches. In DNA form, the CDR3 reads TGTGCCAGCAGCCCCCGACAGGGGTCCGACGAGCAGTACTTC. It yields the protein CASSPRQGSDEQYF. Full variable domain (rest looked up from reference TRBV7-9 and TRBJ2-7): DTGVSQNPRHKITKRGQNVTFRCDPISEHNRLYWYRQTLGQGPEFLTYFQNEAQLEKSRLLSDRFSAERPKGSFSTLEIQRTEQGDSAMYLCASSPRQGSDEQYFGPGTRLTVT.

The chain is built from TRBV24-1 and TRBJ2-7; tentatively, D is TRBD1 (5 bases). The CDR3 length is 14 residues. V lost 3 bases and J lost 2, with 10 bases in between. Germline V lookup: CDR1 KGHDR, CDR2 SFDVKD. CDR3 bases: TGTGCCACCAGTGATGGGCAGGGCCCCTACGAGCAGTACTTC. It codes for CATSDGQGPYEQYF.

The chain is built from TRBV10-2 and TRBJ2-5, with D possibly TRBD1 on 6 matching bases. The CDR3 runs to 14 residues. Per germline, CDR1 WSHSY and CDR2 SAAADI. Between the trimmed V and J ends, which lost 0 bases and 6 bases, there was a span of 11 bases. The CDR3, as DNA: TGCGCCAGCAGTGAGTCGACAGGTTCGCAGACCCAGTACTTC. This codes for CASSESTGSQTQYF.